This entry features one T cell receptor beta chain sequence. The antigen remains undetermined. The data stem from a study of T cell repertoires in ileal Crohn's disease. On the study more broadly: Surgery for a complication: stricturing in approximately 60%, penetrating in about 39%. General study findings and limits: Mucosal expansions were suggested to be mainly CD8 T cells. Clonal expansions were more frequent in active smokers than non-smokers at surgery.

Time point specified: neoterminal ileum biopsy at postoperative endoscopy, about 6 months after surgery. V shed 3 bases, J shed 4 bases, and the junction held 7 bases outside the gene matches. This CDR3 is built from 15 residues. Per the germline V gene, CDR1 is SNHLY and CDR2 is FYNNEI. Roughly 500 nanograms of biopsy DNA per sample underwent TCRB immunosequencing. Generated by immunoSEQ multiplex PCR, the TCRdb table keeps only in-frame clones and is missing some. This table has 15,000 to 20,000 clones, around 70% appearing once. Sequenced: ileal tissue. This TCR derives from an adult with Crohn's disease. The gene calls are TRBV2 and TRBJ1-1; 8 bases are shared with TRBD1. In DNA form, the CDR3 reads TGTGCCAGCAGTGACTCCTCGGGACAGGTCACTGAAGCTTTCTTT. The encoded protein is CASSDSSGQVTEAFF.